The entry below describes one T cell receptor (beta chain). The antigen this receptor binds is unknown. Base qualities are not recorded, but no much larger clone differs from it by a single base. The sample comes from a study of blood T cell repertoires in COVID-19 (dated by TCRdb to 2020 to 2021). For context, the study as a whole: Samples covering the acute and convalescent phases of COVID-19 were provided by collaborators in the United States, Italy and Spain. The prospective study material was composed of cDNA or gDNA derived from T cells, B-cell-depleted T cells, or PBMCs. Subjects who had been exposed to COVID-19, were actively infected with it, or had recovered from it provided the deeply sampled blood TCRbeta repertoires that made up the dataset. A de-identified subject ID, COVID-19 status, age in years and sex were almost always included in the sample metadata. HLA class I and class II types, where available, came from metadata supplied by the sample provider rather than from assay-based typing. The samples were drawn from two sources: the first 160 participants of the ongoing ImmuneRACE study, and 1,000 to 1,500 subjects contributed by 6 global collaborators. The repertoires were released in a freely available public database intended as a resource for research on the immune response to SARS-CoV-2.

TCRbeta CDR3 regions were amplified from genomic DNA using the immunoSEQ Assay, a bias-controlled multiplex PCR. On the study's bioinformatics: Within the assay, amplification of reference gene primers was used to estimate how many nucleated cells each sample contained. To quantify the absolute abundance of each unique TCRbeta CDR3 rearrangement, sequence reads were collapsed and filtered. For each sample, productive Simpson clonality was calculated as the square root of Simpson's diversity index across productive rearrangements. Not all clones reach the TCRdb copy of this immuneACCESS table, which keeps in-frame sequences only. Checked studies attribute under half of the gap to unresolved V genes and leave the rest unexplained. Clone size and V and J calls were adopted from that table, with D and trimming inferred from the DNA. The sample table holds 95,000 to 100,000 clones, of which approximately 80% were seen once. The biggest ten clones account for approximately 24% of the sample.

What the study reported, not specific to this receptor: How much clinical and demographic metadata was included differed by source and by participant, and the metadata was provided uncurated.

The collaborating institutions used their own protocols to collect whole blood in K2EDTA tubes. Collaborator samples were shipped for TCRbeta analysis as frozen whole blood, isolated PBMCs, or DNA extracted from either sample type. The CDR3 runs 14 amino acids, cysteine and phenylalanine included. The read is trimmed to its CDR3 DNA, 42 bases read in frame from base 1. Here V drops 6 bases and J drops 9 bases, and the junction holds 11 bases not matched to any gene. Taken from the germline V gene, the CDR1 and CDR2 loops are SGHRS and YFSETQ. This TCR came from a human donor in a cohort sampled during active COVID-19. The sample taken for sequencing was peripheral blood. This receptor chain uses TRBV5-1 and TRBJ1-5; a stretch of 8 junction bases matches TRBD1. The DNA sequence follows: TGCGCCAGCACGAAGGACAGGGAGGACGGGCCCCAGCATTTT. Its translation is CASTKDREDGPQHF.